Below are 28 T cell receptor beta chains sequenced from a single sample in a study of shared clonotypes between healthy human individuals. Sequencing used immunoSEQ multiplex PCR; TCRdb keeps in-frame clones, though not all of them. The sample consists of approximately 940,000 clones, approximately 76% of them appearing once. The sequenced material came from memory CD4+ T cells sorted from blood. Subset here: CD45RA-negative fraction. These receptors all stem from a man aged 18 to 29 in good health.

This sequence joins TRBV6-1 and TRBJ1-3; a weak D match, TRBD1 (5 bases). This CDR3 is 14 amino acids long. Trimming left V 3 bases short and J 0 bases short, with 6 bases between. In germline, CDR1 is MNHNS, CDR2 SASEGT. The CDR3 nucleotides are TGTGCCAGCAGTGAGACAGTCTCTGGAAACACCATATATTTT. It translates to CASSETVSGNTIYF.

This clone has a handful of counts. Other nucleotide sequences from this sample produce the same CDR3. V and J are TRBV7-2 and TRBJ2-3; D is possibly TRBD2 (6 bases). CDR1 is SGHTA, CDR2 FQGNSA, per germline. This CDR3 spans 14 amino acids. The V and J ends lost 1 base and 3 bases respectively, with 8 bases between them. The CDR3 spells CASSLGGRTDTQYF. CDR3 coding DNA: TGTGCCAGCAGCTTAGGGGGGAGGACAGATACGCAGTATTTT.

The chain recombines TRBV4-2 with TRBJ1-3, with D tentatively TRBD1 (5 bases). V shed 3 bases and J shed 0 bases, with 15 bases lying between them. The CDR3 is made up of 17 amino acids. Germline loops: CDR1 LGHNA, CDR2 YNFKEQ. CDR3 bases: TGTGCCAGCAGCCACCCAGGGACCGGGAACTCTGGAAACACCATATATTTT. Protein: CASSHPGTGNSGNTIYF.

At least ten counts were recorded for this clone. The genes are TRBV9 and TRBJ2-5; 14 bases are shared with TRBD2. Germline V lookup: CDR1 SGDLS, CDR2 YYNGEE. Trimming at V came to 0 bases and at J to 5 bases, leaving 9 bases not matched to a gene. The CDR3 consists of 18 residues. CDR3 DNA: TGTGCCAGCAGCGTAGGAGGGACTAGCGGGAGAGTGGGGGAGACCCAGTACTTC. Encoded protein: CASSVGGTSGRVGETQYF.

The V and J genes are TRBV28 and TRBJ1-2; D not certain. Germline assignment: CDR1 MDHEN and CDR2 SYDVKM. Between the trimmed V and J ends, which lost 3 bases and 2 bases, there was a span of 10 bases. The CDR3 consists of 14 residues. The CDR3 spells CASSLSQRNYGYTF. Here the CDR3 DNA reads TGTGCCAGCAGTTTGTCCCAGAGGAACTATGGCTACACCTTC.

V usage is TRBV4-1 and J usage is TRBJ2-5; 7 bases are a match to TRBD1. The V gene end was trimmed by 4 bases and the J gene end by 3 bases; junction bases not matched to a gene: 8. The CDR3 loop spans 15 amino acids. The V gene's germline CDR1 is MGHRA and CDR2 YSYEKL. The CDR3 region is CASSPLTGKEETQYF. CDR3 coding DNA: TGCGCCAGCAGCCCGCTGACAGGGAAGGAAGAGACCCAGTACTTC.

The chain employs TRBV5-1 and TRBJ2-7; D could derive from TRBD1 or TRBD2 (6 bases each). Trimming left V 4 bases short and J 0 bases short, with 14 bases between. The CDR3 consists of 15 residues. CDR1 SGHRS and CDR2 YFSETQ come from the germline V gene. For the CDR3, the DNA is TGCGCCAGCAGCGTACAGGGAGGTACCTCCTACGAGCAGTACTTC. Its translation: CASSVQGGTSYEQYF.

The gene calls are TRBV28 and TRBJ1-2; tentatively, D is TRBD1 (6 bases). From germline, CDR1 is MDHEN and CDR2 SYDVKM. Trimming cost V 3 bases and J 4 bases, with 18 bases left between them. This CDR3 is 16 amino acids long. CDR3 sequence: CASSFPQGTRSYGYTF. CDR3 DNA sequence: TGTGCCAGCAGTTTCCCCCAGGGGACTCGGAGCTATGGCTACACCTTC.

This chain connects TRBV6-1 to TRBJ1-2, with TRBD1 identical over 12 bases. The CDR3 has 14 residues. CDR1 and CDR2 from the germline V gene are MNHNS and SASEGT. Germline trimming cut 4 bases from V and 4 bases from J; bases unmatched to any gene: 1. CDR3 residues: CASSGDRGPYGYTF. In DNA form, the CDR3 reads TGTGCCAGCAGTGGGGACAGGGGGCCCTATGGCTACACCTTC.

The genes are TRBV7-2 and TRBJ2-3; D is unresolved. Trimming left V 7 bases short and J 6 bases short, with 17 bases between. Germline V gene data show CDR1 as SGHTA and CDR2 as FQGNSA. The CDR3 covers 14 residues. CDR3 sequence: CASTQSVFADTQYF. CDR3 bases: TGTGCCAGCACCCAAAGCGTATTTGCGGATACGCAGTATTTT.

The chain carries TRBV5-1 and TRBJ2-5, with 8 bases fitting TRBD2. Per the germline V gene, CDR1 is SGHRS and CDR2 is YFSETQ. J lost 2 bases, V lost 4 bases, and 7 bases had no gene match. The CDR3 consists of 15 residues. Here the CDR3 reads CASSVTSAQQETQYF. The CDR3 bases are TGCGCCAGCAGCGTGACTAGCGCTCAACAAGAGACCCAGTACTTC.

This clone is a singleton in its sample. The chain is built from TRBV11-2 and TRBJ2-3; weak D call: TRBD2 (6 bases). The CDR3 sequence is 14 residues long. CDR1 SGHAT and CDR2 FQNNGV come from the germline V gene. V lost 5 bases, J lost 0 bases, and 9 bases lay in between. CDR3 DNA: TGTGCCAGCAGCGGGACTTTAAGCACAGATACGCAGTATTTT. Protein product: CASSGTLSTDTQYF.

The chain couples TRBV30 to TRBJ1-5; D might be TRBD1 (6 bases). The CDR3 runs 15 residues. The V end was cut by 3 bases, the J end by 2 bases, with 14 bases between. CDR1 is GTSNPN, CDR2 SVGIG, per germline (reference sequence). CDR3 residues: CAWSGGGPGNQPQHF. CDR3 nucleotide sequence: TGTGCCTGGAGCGGGGGCGGGCCGGGCAATCAGCCCCAGCATTTT.

As regards this clone: Additional DNA sequences in this sample encode the identical CDR3. The gene calls are TRBV19 and TRBJ1-1, with D possibly TRBD1 on 5 matching bases. V was shortened by 5 bases and J by 1 base, with 14 bases between the two germline ends. Germline CDR1 reads LNHDA; CDR2 reads SQIVND (reference sequence). This CDR3 has 15 residues. The CDR3 protein is CASSPGRGKNTEAFF. For the CDR3, the DNA is TGTGCCAGTAGTCCAGGGAGGGGTAAGAACACTGAAGCTTTCTTT.

The rearrangement joins TRBV30 to TRBJ2-6; maybe TRBD1 (5 bases). This CDR3 has 16 residues. The V end lost 2 bases, the J end lost 0 bases, and 11 bases lay between the germline ends. Germline CDR1 is GTSNPN and CDR2 is SVGIG (reference sequence). The CDR3 is CAWSWGGFSGANVLTF. CDR3 sequence (DNA): TGTGCCTGGAGTTGGGGCGGATTCTCTGGGGCCAACGTCCTGACTTTC.

J is TRBJ2-1 and V is TRBV16; 7 positions match TRBD1. V lost 0 bases, J lost 12 bases, and 2 bases stayed unmatched. Germline V gene lookup returns CDR1 KGHSY and CDR2 FQNENV. The length of the CDR3 is 12 residues. The CDR3 region has the DNA TGTGCCAGCAGCCAATCTAGGGACAGGCAGTTCTTC. Amino acid sequence: CASSQSRDRQFF.

The chain recombines TRBV2 with TRBJ2-5; a possible D gene is TRBD1 (6 bases). The CDR3 consists of 13 residues. Germline CDR1 SNHLY, CDR2 FYNNEI. Trimming took 6 bases from V and 1 from J, leaving 9 bases between them. CDR3 in amino acids: CASRGQTQETQYF. CDR3 DNA: TGTGCCAGCAGAGGACAGACCCAAGAGACCCAGTACTTC.

The chain recombines TRBV14 with TRBJ1-2, with 8 bases fitting TRBD1. V was clipped by 0 bases and J by 7 bases; unmatched bases: 4. This CDR3 contains 14 residues. The germline V gene has CDR1 SGHDN and CDR2 FVKESK. The CDR3 sequence: CASSQDPGTGGYTF. The CDR3 coding sequence is TGTGCCAGCAGCCAAGATCCGGGGACAGGTGGCTACACCTTC.

The gene calls are TRBV7-9 and TRBJ1-4; D gene unclear. From germline, CDR1 is SEHNR and CDR2 FQNEAQ (reference sequence). Trimming took off 7 bases at V and 3 bases at J, with 9 bases between the two ends. The CDR3 runs 13 residues. The CDR3 nucleotides are TGTGCCAGCAATCAGGTTCCTAATGAAAAACTGTTTTTT. This encodes CASNQVPNEKLFF.

This chain uses TRBV4-1 with TRBJ1-2, with D possibly matching TRBD1 (5 bases). V lost 0 bases, J lost 8 bases, and 10 bases lay in between. Germline CDR1 reads MGHRA; CDR2 reads YSYEKL. The CDR3 length is 13 residues. The DNA of the CDR3 is TGCGCCAGCAGCCAAGATTCAGGGAGGGGCTACACCTTC. Its translation is CASSQDSGRGYTF.

The V gene is TRBV6-1, the J gene TRBJ2-7, with D hard to call. The CDR3 runs 15 residues. Trimming took 7 bases from V and 4 from J, leaving 20 bases between them. Germline CDR1 is MNHNS and CDR2 is SASEGT. The CDR3 DNA reads TGTGCCAGCATGATGGGGTTTAACTCGCCTTACGAGCAGTACTTC. Its protein is CASMMGFNSPYEQYF.

The J gene is TRBJ2-2, the V gene TRBV7-2; D may be TRBD1 or TRBD2 (5 bases each). Germline V lookup: CDR1 SGHTA, CDR2 FQGNSA. This CDR3 has 15 residues. Trimming took 0 bases from V and 5 from J, leaving 10 bases between them. CDR3 DNA sequence: TGTGCCAGCAGCTTAGCGGGGGTCGTGACCGGGGAGCTGTTTTTT. Its translation is CASSLAGVVTGELFF.

The rearrangement joins TRBV19 to TRBJ1-2, with 9 nucleotides matching TRBD1. The CDR3 is made up of 16 amino acids. Germline CDR1 is LNHDA and CDR2 is SQIVND (reference sequence). Trimming at V came to 3 bases and at J to 5 bases, leaving 10 bases not matched to a gene. Here the CDR3 DNA reads TGTGCCAGTAGTATCGCCGGGACAGGGACGCTTTATGGCTACACCTTC. Translated: CASSIAGTGTLYGYTF. Drawing the rest from reference TRBV19 and TRBJ1-2, the complete variable domain is DGGITQSPKYLFRKEGQNVTLSCEQNLNHDAMYWYRQDPGQGLRLIYYSQIVNDFQKGDIAEGYSVSREKKESFPLTVTSAQKNPTAFYLCASSIAGTGTLYGYTFGSGTRLTVV.

In regard to this clone: Other DNA sequences of this sample code for an identical CDR3. The chain employs TRBV28 and TRBJ2-3; D may be TRBD1 or TRBD2 (5 bases each). The ends were cut back, 2 bases at V and 1 base at J, with 7 bases in the middle. Per germline, CDR1 MDHEN and CDR2 SYDVKM. This CDR3 comprises 14 residues. CDR3 in DNA: TGTGCCAGCAGTTTAGGGGACCGCACAGATACGCAGTATTTT. Translation gives CASSLGDRTDTQYF.

The V and J genes are TRBV6-1 and TRBJ1-1; D uncertain. The CDR3 runs 13 residues. Trimming removed 7 bases from V and 2 bases from J, with 11 bases in between. CDR1 and CDR2 (germline): MNHNS, SASEGT. CDR3 in amino acids: CASNLLLNTEAFF. In DNA form, the CDR3 reads TGTGCCAGCAATTTACTTTTAAACACTGAAGCTTTCTTT.

The chain links TRBV5-1 to TRBJ1-5; D is unresolved. V was clipped by 2 bases and J by 7 bases, with 10 bases between them. Germline CDR1 SGHRS, CDR2 YFSETQ. The CDR3 totals 13 residues. CDR3 in amino acids: CASSFQSGQPQHF. CDR3 in DNA: TGCGCCAGCAGCTTCCAATCCGGACAGCCCCAGCATTTT.

This clone was detected only a few times. J is TRBJ1-1 and V is TRBV7-9, with 7 bases lining up with TRBD1. This CDR3 is 14 amino acids long. The V and J ends lost 5 bases and 3 bases, in that order; junction bases with no gene match: 6. Germline values: CDR1 SEHNR, CDR2 FQNEAQ (reference sequence). CDR3 DNA sequence: TGTGCCAGCAGCCGAAATACAGGGGACACTGAAGCTTTCTTT. Protein: CASSRNTGDTEAFF.

This clone appeared a single time. The chain has TRBV19 and TRBJ2-4, with D perhaps given as TRBD1 or TRBD2 (6 bases each). CDR3 length: 14 residues. CDR1 LNHDA and CDR2 SQIVND come from the germline V gene (reference sequence). The V end lost 6 bases, the J end lost 0 bases, and 9 bases lay between the germline ends. The CDR3, as DNA: TGTGCCAGTAGCGGGGGCCTAGCCAAAAACATTCAGTACTTC. Protein sequence: CASSGGLAKNIQYF. The full variable domain, in which reference TRBV19 and TRBJ2-4 provide the parts outside the CDR3, is DGGITQSPKYLFRKEGQNVTLSCEQNLNHDAMYWYRQDPGQGLRLIYYSQIVNDFQKGDIAEGYSVSREKKESFPLTVTSAQKNPTAFYLCASSGGLAKNIQYFGAGTRLSVL.